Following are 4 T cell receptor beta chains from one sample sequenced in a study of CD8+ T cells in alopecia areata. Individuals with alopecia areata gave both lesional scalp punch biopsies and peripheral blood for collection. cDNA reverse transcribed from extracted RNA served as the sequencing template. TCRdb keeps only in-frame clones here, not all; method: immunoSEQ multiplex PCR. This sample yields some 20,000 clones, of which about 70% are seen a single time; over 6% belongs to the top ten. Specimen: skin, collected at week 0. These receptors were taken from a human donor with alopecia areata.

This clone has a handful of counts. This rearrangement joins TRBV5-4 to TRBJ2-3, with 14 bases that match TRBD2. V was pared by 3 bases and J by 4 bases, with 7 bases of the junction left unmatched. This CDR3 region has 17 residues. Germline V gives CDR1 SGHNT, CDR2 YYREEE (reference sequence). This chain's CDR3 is CASSSIRLAGGPDTQYF. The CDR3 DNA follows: TGTGCCAGCAGCTCTATAAGACTAGCGGGGGGGCCAGATACGCAGTATTTT.

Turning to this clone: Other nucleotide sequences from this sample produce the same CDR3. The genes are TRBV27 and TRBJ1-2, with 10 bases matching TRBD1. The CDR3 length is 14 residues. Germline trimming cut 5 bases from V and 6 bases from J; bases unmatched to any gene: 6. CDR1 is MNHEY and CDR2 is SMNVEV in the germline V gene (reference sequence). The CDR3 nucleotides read TGTGCCAGCAGTGCGACAGGGGGCGCGGATGGCTACACCTTC. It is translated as CASSATGGADGYTF.

The CDR3 loop is CASSPHVSSYEQYF. The CDR3 region has the DNA TGTGCCAGCTCACCACATGTCAGTTCCTACGAGCAGTACTTC. The rearrangement uses TRBV18 and TRBJ2-7, with unresolved D. The CDR3 runs 14 residues. V lost 1 base and J lost 1, with 8 bases in between. CDR1 KGHSH and CDR2 LQKENI come from the germline V gene. The whole variable domain, remainder taken from reference TRBV18 and TRBJ2-7, is NAGVMQNPRHLVRRRGQEARLRCSPMKGHSHVYWYRQLPEEGLKFMVYLQKENIIDESGMPKERFSAEFPKEGPSILRIQQVVRGDSAAYFCASSPHVSSYEQYFGPGTRLTVT.

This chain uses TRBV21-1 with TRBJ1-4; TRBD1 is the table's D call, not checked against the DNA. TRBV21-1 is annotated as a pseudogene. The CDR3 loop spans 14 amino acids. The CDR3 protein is CASSKLAGEKKLFF. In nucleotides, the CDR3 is TGTGCCAGCAGCAAATTGGCAGGGGAGAAAAAACTGTTTTTT.